The clone carrying this T cell receptor beta chain was found a few times. Its target is not known. This specimen belongs to a study of T-cell memory formation after mild COVID-19. In the study overall: TCR clustering was largely donor specific. General study findings and limits: Chiefly within CM and EM were the contracting CD4+ clones; CD8+ ones were within EMRA. The study found balanced CD4/CD8 in clones contracting day 15 to 85 and a CD4+ lean in later expanders.

CDR1 is SGHTA, CDR2 FQGNSA, per germline. J was trimmed by 6 bases and V by 3 bases; bases with no gene match: 2. The CDR3 extends over 15 amino acids. 5'RACE primed at constant segments yielded TCR alpha and TCR beta cDNA libraries bearing sample barcodes and UMIs. MiXCR, applied by TCRdb to the 5' RACE reads, yields one record per CDR3 protein. The repertoire holds 350,000 to 450,000 distinct CDR3 sequences, with around 20% as singletons. This clonotype originated in an adult woman who had mild COVID-19 (a few samples of this study predate the infection). Cell type and time point are not known. Sequenced sample: PBMCs or a T cell subset sorted from them (not recorded which). The V gene is TRBV7-2, the J gene TRBJ2-1, with 13 bases lining up with TRBD2. CDR3 nucleotide sequence: TGTGCCAGCAGCTTGACTAGCGGGAGGTTCAATGAGCAGTTCTTC. Amino acid sequence: CASSLTSGRFNEQFF.